The table lists the clone carrying this T cell receptor beta chain with a count of one. Its antigen is unknown. Assay: immunoSEQ multiplex PCR; the TCRdb copy retains only in-frame clones and omits some. The sample has 950,000 to 1,100,000 clones; more than 60% are singletons. The sample originates from a study of shared clonotypes between healthy human individuals. Findings and limits, study-wide: Clonotype sharing among donors was thought likely to change with sequencing depth. Estimated richness was generally greater in naive than memory subsets.

With 3 bases removed from V and 6 bases from J, the gap between germline ends came to 14 bases. CDR1 is MDHEN and CDR2 is SYDVKM in the germline V gene. There are 14 residues in the CDR3. The TCR sequence derives from a man aged 18 to 29 in good health. The chain couples TRBV28 to TRBJ1-1; D gene unclear. Material: memory CD4+ T cells sorted from blood. The sample's subset: CD45RA-negative fraction. CDR3 region: CASSFLGGLPEAFF. DNA for the CDR3: TGTGCCAGCAGTTTTTTAGGTGGTCTTCCTGAAGCTTTCTTT.